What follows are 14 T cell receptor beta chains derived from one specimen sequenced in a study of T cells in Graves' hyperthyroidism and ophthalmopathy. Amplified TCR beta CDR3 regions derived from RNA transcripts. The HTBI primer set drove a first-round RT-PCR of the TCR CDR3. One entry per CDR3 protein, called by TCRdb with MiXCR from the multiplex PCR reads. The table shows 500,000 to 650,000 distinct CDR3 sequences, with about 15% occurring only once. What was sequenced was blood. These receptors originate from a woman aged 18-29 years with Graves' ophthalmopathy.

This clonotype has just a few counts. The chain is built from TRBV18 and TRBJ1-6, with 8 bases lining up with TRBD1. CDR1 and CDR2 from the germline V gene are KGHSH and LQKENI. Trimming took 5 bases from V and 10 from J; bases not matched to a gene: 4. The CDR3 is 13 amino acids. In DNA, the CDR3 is TGTGCCAGCTCAGTGGACAGGGACTCACCCCTCCACTTT. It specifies CASSVDRDSPLHF.

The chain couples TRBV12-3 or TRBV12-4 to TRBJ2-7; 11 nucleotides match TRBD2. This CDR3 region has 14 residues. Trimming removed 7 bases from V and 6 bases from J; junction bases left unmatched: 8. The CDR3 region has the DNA TGTGCCAGCACGGGAGAGCTAGCGGGAGGCGAGCAGTACTTC. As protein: CASTGELAGGEQYF.

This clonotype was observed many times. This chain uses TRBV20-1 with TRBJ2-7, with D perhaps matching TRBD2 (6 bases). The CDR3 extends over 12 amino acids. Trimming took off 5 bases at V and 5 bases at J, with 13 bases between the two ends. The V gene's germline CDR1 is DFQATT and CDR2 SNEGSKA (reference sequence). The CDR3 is CSAPGGLNEQYF. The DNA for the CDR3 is TGCAGTGCTCCTGGGGGGTTGAACGAGCAGTACTTC.

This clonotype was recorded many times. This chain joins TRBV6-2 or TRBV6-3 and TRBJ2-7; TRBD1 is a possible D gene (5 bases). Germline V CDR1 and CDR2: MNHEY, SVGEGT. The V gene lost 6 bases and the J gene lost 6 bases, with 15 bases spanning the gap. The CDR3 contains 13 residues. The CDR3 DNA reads TGTGCCAGCAGACCCTCCCAGGGATCCGAGCAGTACTTC. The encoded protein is CASRPSQGSEQYF.

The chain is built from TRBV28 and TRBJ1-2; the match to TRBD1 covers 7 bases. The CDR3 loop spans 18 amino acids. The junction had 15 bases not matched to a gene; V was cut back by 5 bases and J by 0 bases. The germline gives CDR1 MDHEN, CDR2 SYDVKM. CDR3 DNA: TGTGCCAGCAGTCTAGGGACAGCGGGCCCCCTCCCTAACTATGGCTACACCTTC. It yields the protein CASSLGTAGPLPNYGYTF.

The CDR3 DNA sequence: TGCAGCGTTGACAAGACGGGACAGGGGAACTACTATGGCTACACCTTC. Its translation: CSVDKTGQGNYYGYTF. This chain joins TRBV29-1 and TRBJ1-2; 10 nucleotides match TRBD1. V dropped 3 bases and J dropped 3; count of bases not matched to a gene: 10. From germline, CDR1 is SQVTM and CDR2 ANQGSEA. This CDR3 is 16 amino acids long. The variable domain in full, with the rest retrieved from reference TRBV29-1 and TRBJ1-2, is SAVISQKPSRDICQRGTSLTIQCQVDSQVTMMFWYRQQPGQSLTLIATANQGSEATYESGFVIDKFPISRPNLTFSTLTVSNMSPEDSSIYLCSVDKTGQGNYYGYTFGSGTRLTVV.

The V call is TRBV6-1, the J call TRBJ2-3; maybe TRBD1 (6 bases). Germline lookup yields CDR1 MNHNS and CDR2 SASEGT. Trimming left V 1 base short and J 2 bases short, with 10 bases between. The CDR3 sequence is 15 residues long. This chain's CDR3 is CASSEEGGPTDTQYF. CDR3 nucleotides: TGTGCCAGCAGTGAAGAAGGGGGTCCCACAGATACGCAGTATTTT.

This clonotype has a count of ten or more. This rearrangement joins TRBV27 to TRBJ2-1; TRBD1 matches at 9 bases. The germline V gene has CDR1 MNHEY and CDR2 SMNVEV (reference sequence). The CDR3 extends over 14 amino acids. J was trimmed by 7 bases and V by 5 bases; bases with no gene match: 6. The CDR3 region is CASSPTGGLNEQFF. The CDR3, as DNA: TGTGCCAGCAGTCCGACAGGGGGTCTAAATGAGCAGTTCTTC.

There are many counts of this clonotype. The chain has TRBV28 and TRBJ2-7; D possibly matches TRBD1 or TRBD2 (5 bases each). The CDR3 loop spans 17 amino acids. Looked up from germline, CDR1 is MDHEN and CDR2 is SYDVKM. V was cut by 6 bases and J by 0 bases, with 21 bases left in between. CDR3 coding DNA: TGTGCCAGCAGCCCCGATTTTGGGGGTATTAACTCCTACGAGCAGTACTTC. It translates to CASSPDFGGINSYEQYF.

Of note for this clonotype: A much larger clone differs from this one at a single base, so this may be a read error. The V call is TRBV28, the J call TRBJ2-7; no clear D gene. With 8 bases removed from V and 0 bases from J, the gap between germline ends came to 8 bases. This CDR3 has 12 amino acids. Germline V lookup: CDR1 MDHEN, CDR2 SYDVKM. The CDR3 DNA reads TGTGCCAGCGGTACGAGCTCCTACGAGCAGTACTTC. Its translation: CASGTSSYEQYF.

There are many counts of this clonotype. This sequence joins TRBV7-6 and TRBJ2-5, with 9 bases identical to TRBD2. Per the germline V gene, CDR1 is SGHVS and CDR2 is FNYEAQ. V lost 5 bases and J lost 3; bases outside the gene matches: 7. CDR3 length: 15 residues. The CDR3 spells CASSRGAGGEETQYF. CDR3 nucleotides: TGTGCCAGCAGCCGGGGCGCGGGGGGGGAAGAGACCCAGTACTTC.

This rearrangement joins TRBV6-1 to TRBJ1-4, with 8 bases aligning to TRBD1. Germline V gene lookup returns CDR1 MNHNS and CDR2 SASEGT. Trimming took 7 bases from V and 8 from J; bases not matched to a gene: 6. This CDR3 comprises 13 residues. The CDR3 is CASTGQEGEKLFF. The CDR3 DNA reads TGTGCCAGCACGGGACAGGAGGGAGAAAAACTGTTTTTT.

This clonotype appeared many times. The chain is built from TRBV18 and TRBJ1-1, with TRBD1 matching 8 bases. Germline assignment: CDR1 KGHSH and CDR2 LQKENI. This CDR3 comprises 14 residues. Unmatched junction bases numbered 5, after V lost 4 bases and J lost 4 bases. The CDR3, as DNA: TGTGCCAGCTCACTGCAGGGGGCAAGCACTGAAGCTTTCTTT. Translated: CASSLQGASTEAFF.

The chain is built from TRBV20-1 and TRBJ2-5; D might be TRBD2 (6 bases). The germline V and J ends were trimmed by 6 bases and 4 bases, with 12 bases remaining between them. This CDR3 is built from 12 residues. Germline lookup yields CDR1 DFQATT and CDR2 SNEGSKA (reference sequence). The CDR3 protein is CSAIRETETQYF. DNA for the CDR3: TGCAGTGCAATCCGGGAGACAGAGACCCAGTACTTC.